This T cell receptor (beta chain) originates from a study of beta chain features in type 1 diabetes. The study, taken as a whole, reports: For type 1 diabetes patients, VDJ junctions showed fewer insertions and more deletions. TCRB CDR3s were moderately but significantly shorter in Type 1 diabetes patients in all four CD4+ subsets.

cDNA synthesis used the whole RNA isolate, giving expressed TCRB sequences. Using immunoSEQ multiplex PCR, the repertoire was profiled, and TCRdb retains in-frame clones only, with some absent. The sample carries almost 350,000 clones, around 9% recorded once. Details on this clone: Antigen: not known.

The junction had 5 bases not matched to a gene; V was cut back by 4 bases and J by 2 bases. The CDR3 contains 17 residues. Germline V gene data show CDR1 as KGHSH and CDR2 as LQKENI. Sorting with CD45RO/CCR7/CD25/CD127/CD95/CD27 yielded naive, central memory, regulatory and stem-like memory CD4+ cells. Sorting gave populations that all exceeded 95% purity. This clonotype was sampled from a young man with type 1 diabetes. The chain recombines TRBV18 with TRBJ2-5; 15 positions match TRBD2. The specimen sequenced was central memory CD4+ T cells from blood. The CDR3 region has the DNA TGTGCCAGCTCACTCGGACTAGCGGGGGGGCATCAAGAGACCCAGTACTTC. As protein: CASSLGLAGGHQETQYF.